These 23 T cell receptor beta chains were all obtained from the same sample, sequenced in a study of cytomegalovirus exposure and HLA in healthy donors. Repertoires were generated with immunoSEQ multiplex PCR, while TCRdb's copy carries only in-frame clones and drops some. Here the sample spans 260,000 or so clones, roughly 90% being singletons. Sequencing was done on a sample of PBMCs. The receptors were gathered from a woman between 18 and 30 years old in good health and CMV-seronegative.

The chain uses TRBV10-3 and TRBJ1-2; TRBD1 matches at 10 bases. The CDR3 sequence is 15 residues long. Trimming at V came to 3 bases and at J to 6 bases, leaving 7 bases not matched to a gene. The germline V gene has CDR1 ENHRY and CDR2 SYGVKD. CDR3 region: CAISDYPGQGNGYTF. The CDR3 DNA follows: TGTGCCATCAGTGACTACCCGGGACAGGGGAATGGCTACACCTTC.

The chain joins TRBV28 to TRBJ1-2; D unresolved. With 1 base removed from V and 7 bases from J, the gap between germline ends came to 10 bases. This CDR3 is 13 amino acids long. Germline lookup yields CDR1 MDHEN and CDR2 SYDVKM. The CDR3 is CASSLLLSSGYTF. The CDR3 coding sequence is TGTGCCAGCAGTTTATTGTTATCTAGTGGCTACACCTTC.

The V gene is TRBV6-1, the J gene TRBJ1-6, with 9 bases lining up with TRBD1. The germline V gene encodes CDR1 MNHNS and CDR2 SASEGT. V dropped 3 bases and J dropped 4; count of bases not matched to a gene: 7. The CDR3 length is 17 residues. The CDR3 loop reads CASSDYIGTGYNSPLHF. CDR3 sequence (DNA): TGTGCCAGCAGTGACTATATTGGGACAGGGTATAATTCACCCCTCCACTTT.

The chain uses TRBV11-2 and TRBJ2-1; D is possibly TRBD2 (6 bases). CDR3 length: 15 amino acids. CDR1 and CDR2 from the germline V gene are SGHAT and FQNNGV. The V and J ends lost 2 bases and 0 bases respectively, with 8 bases between them. The CDR3 region is CASSLSSASYNEQFF. Written as DNA, the CDR3 is TGTGCCAGCAGCTTATCTAGCGCCTCCTACAATGAGCAGTTCTTC. Full variable domain (remainder filled in from reference TRBV11-2 and TRBJ2-1): EAGVAQSPRYKIIEKRQSVAFWCNPISGHATLYWYQQILGQGPKLLIQFQNNGVVDDSQLPKDRFSAERLKGVDSTLKIQPAKLEDSAVYLCASSLSSASYNEQFFGPGTRLTVL.

The rearrangement joins TRBV6-5 to TRBJ1-2; TRBD1 aligns across 7 bases. J was trimmed by 2 bases and V by 5 bases; bases with no gene match: 2. Germline values: CDR1 MNHEY, CDR2 SVGAGI. The CDR3 runs to 13 residues. The CDR3 sequence is CASSMTGNYGYTF. In DNA, the CDR3 is TGTGCCAGCAGTATGACAGGGAACTATGGCTACACCTTC.

This clone was found once. The genes are TRBV30 and TRBJ1-1; TRBD1 aligns across 9 bases. Trimming removed 8 bases from V and 5 bases from J; junction bases left unmatched: 12. CDR3 length: 14 amino acids. Germline lookup yields CDR1 GTSNPN and CDR2 SVGIG (reference sequence). The DNA of the CDR3 is TGTGCCCGGACTAGGGGACAGGGTGAAACTGAAGCTTTCTTT. Its translation: CARTRGQGETEAFF.

The table lists this clone with a count of one. This sequence joins TRBV18 and TRBJ1-2; a weak D match, TRBD1 (6 bases). This CDR3 has 14 amino acids. Trimming left V 0 bases short and J 6 bases short, with 11 bases between. Germline V gives CDR1 KGHSH, CDR2 LQKENI. CDR3 nucleotide sequence: TGTGCCAGCTCACCACCGAGCAGGGGAGATGGCTACACCTTC. Its translation is CASSPPSRGDGYTF.

The chain uses TRBV28 and TRBJ1-5; D gene uncertain. The V gene's germline CDR1 is MDHEN and CDR2 SYDVKM. This CDR3 spans 15 amino acids. The V gene lost 6 bases and the J gene lost 1 base, with 13 bases spanning the gap. The CDR3 here is CASSSRWASNQPQHF. The CDR3 region has the DNA TGTGCCAGCAGCTCAAGGTGGGCCAGCAATCAGCCCCAGCATTTT.

This clone was recorded once. This chain uses TRBV4-3 with TRBJ2-5; 12 bases match TRBD2. This CDR3 is built from 15 residues. With V trimmed by 5 bases and J by 3 bases, 4 bases remained unmatched. Germline V lookup: CDR1 LGHNA, CDR2 YSLEER. The DNA of the CDR3 is TGCGCCAGCAGCAGAAGACTAGCGGGAGAAGAGACCCAGTACTTC. Translating it yields CASSRRLAGEETQYF.

The J gene is TRBJ2-7, the V gene TRBV11-2, with 8 bases fitting TRBD1. This CDR3 is built from 17 residues. Unmatched junction bases numbered 9, after V lost 0 bases and J lost 2 bases. CDR1 and CDR2 (germline): SGHAT, FQNNGV. DNA for the CDR3: TGTGCCAGCAGCTTAGAACCCGGGACAGGATATACCTACGAGCAGTACTTC. This gives the protein CASSLEPGTGYTYEQYF.

The V call is TRBV18, the J call TRBJ2-1; 8 nucleotides match TRBD1. The CDR3 sequence is 17 residues long. Per the germline V gene, CDR1 is KGHSH and CDR2 is LQKENI. V shed 6 bases, J shed 10 bases, and the junction held 20 bases outside the gene matches. The CDR3, as DNA: TGTGCCAGCTCGCTCCTTCTCAGGGGGCGCAGGATAATAGAGCAGTTCTTC. Residues: CASSLLLRGRRIIEQFF.

The chain couples TRBV28 to TRBJ1-5, with D unresolved. V lost 7 bases and J lost 7, with 14 bases in between. In germline, CDR1 is MDHEN, CDR2 SYDVKM. The CDR3 sequence is 13 residues long. The CDR3 coding sequence is TGTGCCAGCATTATACGGGGAGGGCAGCCCCAGCATTTT. As protein: CASIIRGGQPQHF.

This clone was seen only a few times. The V gene is TRBV9, the J gene TRBJ1-1; 9 nucleotides agree with TRBD1. The CDR3 has 13 residues. Germline trimming cut 10 bases from V and 0 bases from J; bases unmatched to any gene: 4. Germline lookup yields CDR1 SGDLS and CDR2 YYNGEE. The CDR3 region is CAGGTGMNTEAFF. CDR3 nucleotide sequence: TGTGCCGGGGGGACAGGGATGAACACTGAAGCTTTCTTT. Full variable domain (outside the CDR3, taken from reference TRBV9 and TRBJ1-1): DSGVTQTPKHLITATGQRVTLRCSPRSGDLSVYWYQQSLDQGLQFLIQYYNGEERAKGNILERFSAQQFPDLHSELNLSSLELGDSALYFCAGGTGMNTEAFFGQGTRLTVV.

The rearrangement joins TRBV7-2 to TRBJ2-7; TRBD2 matches at 15 bases. The CDR3 spans 16 residues. Trimming at V came to 5 bases and at J to 6 bases, leaving 8 bases not matched to a gene. The germline gives CDR1 SGHTA, CDR2 FQGNSA. The CDR3 DNA sequence: TGTGCCAGCAGCCCCCAGGGACTAGCGGGAGGCTCCGAGCAGTACTTC. It specifies CASSPQGLAGGSEQYF.

V gene TRBV6-4 combines with J gene TRBJ2-7, with TRBD1 identical over 8 bases. Germline trimming cut 5 bases from V and 3 bases from J; bases unmatched to any gene: 3. CDR3 size: 13 residues. Germline-derived CDR1 and CDR2 are MRHNA and SNTAGT. DNA of the CDR3: TGTGCCAGCAGTTCTGGACAGGGCTACGAGCAGTACTTC. This codes for CASSSGQGYEQYF.

This clone was recorded only once. The V gene is TRBV9, the J gene TRBJ2-1; 8 nucleotides match TRBD1. Trimming removed 3 bases from V and 6 bases from J; junction bases left unmatched: 2. The CDR3 length is 13 residues. Germline V gene data show CDR1 as SGDLS and CDR2 as YYNGEE. In DNA, the CDR3 is TGTGCCAGCAGCGCAGGGGGCTTCAATGAGCAGTTCTTC. It encodes CASSAGGFNEQFF.

The chain links TRBV5-1 to TRBJ2-3, with TRBD2 matching over 10 bases. Trimming took 5 bases from V and 2 from J; bases not matched to a gene: 5. There are 15 residues in the CDR3. The V gene's germline CDR1 is SGHRS and CDR2 YFSETQ. Here the CDR3 reads CASSFLAGDTDTQYF. The CDR3 DNA reads as TGCGCCAGCAGTTTTCTAGCGGGGGACACAGATACGCAGTATTTT.

This chain links TRBV5-6 with TRBJ1-1; D might be TRBD1 (5 bases). The CDR3 is 15 residues long. From germline, CDR1 is SGHDT and CDR2 YYEEEE. The ends were cut back, 4 bases at V and 7 bases at J, with 20 bases in the middle. CDR3 loop: CASSSPTRGHREAFF. In DNA, the CDR3 is TGTGCCAGCAGCAGTCCCACCCGAGGACATCGTGAAGCTTTCTTT.

The chain carries TRBV12-5 and TRBJ2-2, with no clear D. The length of the CDR3 is 18 residues. The germline gives CDR1 LGHNT, CDR2 FRNRAP. V was clipped by 2 bases and J by 7 bases, with 23 bases between them. The CDR3 region has the DNA TGTGCTAGTGGTTTGCCTCTGGCCTGGCAGAAAAACCGCGGGGAGCTGTTTTTT. This translates into CASGLPLAWQKNRGELFF.

The CDR3 spells CASTFAPGVGNTIYF. The CDR3 DNA reads TGTGCCAGCACTTTCGCCCCGGGTGTTGGAAACACCATATATTTT. V gene TRBV6-5 combines with J gene TRBJ1-3; unclear D gene. The V gene lost 7 bases and the J gene lost 3 bases, with 16 bases spanning the gap. Germline V gives CDR1 MNHEY, CDR2 SVGAGI. The CDR3 contains 15 residues.

The rearrangement joins TRBV2 to TRBJ2-7; TRBD2 matches 8 bases. Unmatched junction bases numbered 6, after V lost 2 bases and J lost 3 bases. In germline, CDR1 is SNHLY, CDR2 FYNNEI. This CDR3 is 15 amino acids long. The CDR3 nucleotides are TGTGCCAGCAGTGAATCCAGCGGGAGAGGCTACGAGCAGTACTTC. Translated: CASSESSGRGYEQYF. Full variable domain (rest looked up from reference TRBV2 and TRBJ2-7): EPEVTQTPSHQVTQMGQEVILRCVPISNHLYFYWYRQILGQKVEFLVSFYNNEISEKSEIFDDQFSVERPDGSNFTLKIRSTKLEDSAMYFCASSESSGRGYEQYFGPGTRLTVT.

This clone has just a few counts. The chain has TRBV18 and TRBJ1-2; 8 bases map to TRBD1. The CDR3 is 14 amino acids. Germline V gene lookup returns CDR1 KGHSH and CDR2 LQKENI. V trimming: 2 bases; J trimming: 3 bases; junction bases outside the gene matches: 2. The CDR3 reads CASSPMTGDYGYTF. CDR3 DNA: TGTGCCAGCTCACCAATGACAGGGGACTATGGCTACACCTTC.

This chain connects TRBV7-8 to TRBJ1-1, with 10 bases aligning to TRBD1. CDR3 length: 17 amino acids. Germline loops: CDR1 SGHVS, CDR2 FQNEAQ. V trimming: 2 bases; J trimming: 5 bases; junction bases outside the gene matches: 11. Here the CDR3 reads CASSLQGQGIRGTEAFF. Written as DNA, the CDR3 is TGTGCCAGCAGCTTACAGGGACAGGGGATAAGGGGAACTGAAGCTTTCTTT.